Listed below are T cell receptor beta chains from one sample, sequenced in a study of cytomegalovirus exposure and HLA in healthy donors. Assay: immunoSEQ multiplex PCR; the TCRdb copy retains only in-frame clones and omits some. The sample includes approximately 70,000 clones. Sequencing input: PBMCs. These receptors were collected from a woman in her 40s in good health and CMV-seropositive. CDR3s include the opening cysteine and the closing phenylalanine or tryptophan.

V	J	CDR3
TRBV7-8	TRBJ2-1	CASSLRLAAAYNEQFF
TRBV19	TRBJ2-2	CASIAGGGTGELFF
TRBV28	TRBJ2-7	CASSPWGGAYEQYF
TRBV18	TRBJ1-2	CASSPKNLGTGVDGYTF
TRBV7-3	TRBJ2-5	CASSQYGTLQETQYF
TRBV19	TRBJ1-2	CASSPGQGFNYGYTF
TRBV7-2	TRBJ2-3	CASSLTRDRTTDTQYF
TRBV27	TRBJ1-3	CASSLNNPYHSGNTIYF
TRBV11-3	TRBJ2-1	CASSPTAYNEQFF
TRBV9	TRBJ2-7	CASSPPGAEPYEQYF
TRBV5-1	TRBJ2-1	CASSLNPNNEQFF
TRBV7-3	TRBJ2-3	CASSLTWASGGSTDTQYF
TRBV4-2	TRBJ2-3	CASSQGATSGGPYTDTQYF
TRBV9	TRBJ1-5	CASSAGQGQSQPQHF
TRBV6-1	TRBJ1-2	CASSEQSTGYGYTF
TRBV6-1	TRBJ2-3	CASSELPGTSGLRGTDTQYF
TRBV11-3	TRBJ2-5	CASSSPGFKSETQYF
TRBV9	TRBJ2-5	CASSGLAGGGEETQYF
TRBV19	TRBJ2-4	CASSIDRVGNIQYF
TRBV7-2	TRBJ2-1	CASSLAGGGSYNEQFF
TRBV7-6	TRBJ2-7	CASSLSQGLSYEQYF
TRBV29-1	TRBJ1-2	CSVEDLNYGYTF
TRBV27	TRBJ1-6	CASSPTGALPIYNSPLHF
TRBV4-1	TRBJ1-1	CASSQRPGRNTEAFF
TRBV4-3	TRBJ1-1	CASSQDLWGTYRQGRTEAFF
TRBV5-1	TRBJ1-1	CASGYYPVRTGIRDTEAFF
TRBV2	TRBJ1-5	CASRDMGFGPQHF
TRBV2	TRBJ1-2	CASSELQYEDGYTF
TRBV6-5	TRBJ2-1	CASSRQGLSDNEQFF
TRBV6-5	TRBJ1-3	CASGTGGLSGNTIYF
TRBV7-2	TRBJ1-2	CASSSLEIWRHGYTF
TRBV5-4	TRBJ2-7	CASSAGQGDYEQYF
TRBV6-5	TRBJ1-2	CASTLDRGDGYTF
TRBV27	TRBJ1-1	CASSWSPNTEAFF
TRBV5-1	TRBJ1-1	CASSWGTGAEPEAFF
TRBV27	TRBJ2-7	CASSPGTNPSYEQYF
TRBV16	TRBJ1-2	CASSPSDKSNYGYTF
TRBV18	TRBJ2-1	CASSPGGQIYNEQFF
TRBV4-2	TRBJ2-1	CASSQGAGSYEQFF
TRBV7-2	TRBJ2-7	CASSFQGSYEQYF
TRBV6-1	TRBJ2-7	CASSEADTYEQYF
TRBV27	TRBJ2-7	CASSLFAGGGSSYEQYF
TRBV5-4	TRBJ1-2	CASSRGAGVMDGYTF
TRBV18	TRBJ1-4	CASSPNLLQGTNEKLFF
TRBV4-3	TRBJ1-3	CASSQEASPGNAIYF
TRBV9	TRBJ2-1	CASSVRNPGGGIANEQFF
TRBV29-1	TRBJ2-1	CSVEVGVADSYNEQFF
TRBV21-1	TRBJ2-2	CASSNHRLAGAMELFF
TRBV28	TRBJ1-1	CASTDGRQNTEAFF
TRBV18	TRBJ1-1	CASSPSGTGTEAFF
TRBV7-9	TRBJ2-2	CASSDRGTGTWTGELFF
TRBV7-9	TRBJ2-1	CASSLAGPYNEQFF
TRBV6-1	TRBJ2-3	CASRGTWGDTQYF
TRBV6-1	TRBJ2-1	CASRELAHEQFF
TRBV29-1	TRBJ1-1	CSVGLGLDTEAFF